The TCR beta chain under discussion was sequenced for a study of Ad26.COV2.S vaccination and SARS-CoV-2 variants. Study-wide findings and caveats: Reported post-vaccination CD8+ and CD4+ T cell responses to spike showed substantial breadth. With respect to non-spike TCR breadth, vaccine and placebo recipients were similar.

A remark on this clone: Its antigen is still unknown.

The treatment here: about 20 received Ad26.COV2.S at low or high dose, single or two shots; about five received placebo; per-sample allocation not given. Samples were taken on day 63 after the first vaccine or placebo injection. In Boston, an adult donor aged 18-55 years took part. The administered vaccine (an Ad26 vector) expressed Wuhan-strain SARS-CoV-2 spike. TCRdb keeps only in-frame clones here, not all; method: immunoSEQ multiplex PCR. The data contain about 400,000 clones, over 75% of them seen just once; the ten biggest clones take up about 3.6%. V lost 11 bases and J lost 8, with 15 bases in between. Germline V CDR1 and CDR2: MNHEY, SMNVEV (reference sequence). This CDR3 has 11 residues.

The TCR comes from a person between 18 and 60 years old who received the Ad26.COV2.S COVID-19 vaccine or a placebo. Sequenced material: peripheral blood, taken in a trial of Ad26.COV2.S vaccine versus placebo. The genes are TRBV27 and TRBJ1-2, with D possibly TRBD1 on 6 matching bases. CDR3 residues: CASKFGGGYTF. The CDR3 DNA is TGTGCCTCCAAATTTGGGGGCGGCTACACCTTC.